This T cell receptor (beta chain) was sequenced in a study of blood T cell repertoires in COVID-19. Study information: COVID-19 samples collected from the United States, Italy and Spain covered acute and convalescent phases.

The sample holds many counts of this clone. Some clones are missing from TCRdb's copy, which holds only in-frame ones; the method was immunoSEQ multiplex PCR. Of over 150,000 clones listed, around 80% are singletons. The specimen sequenced was peripheral blood. The clonotype originates from a human donor in a cohort sampled during active COVID-19.

CDR3 residues: CASSYGPRGYEQYF. DNA for the CDR3: TGTGCCAGCAGTTACGGTCCCAGGGGTTACGAGCAGTACTTC. The rearrangement links TRBV6-6 to TRBJ2-7; a possible D gene is TRBD1 (6 bases). CDR3 length: 14 amino acids. V was clipped by 2 bases and J by 4 bases, with 12 bases between them. Per the germline V gene, CDR1 is MNHNY and CDR2 is SVGAGI (reference sequence).